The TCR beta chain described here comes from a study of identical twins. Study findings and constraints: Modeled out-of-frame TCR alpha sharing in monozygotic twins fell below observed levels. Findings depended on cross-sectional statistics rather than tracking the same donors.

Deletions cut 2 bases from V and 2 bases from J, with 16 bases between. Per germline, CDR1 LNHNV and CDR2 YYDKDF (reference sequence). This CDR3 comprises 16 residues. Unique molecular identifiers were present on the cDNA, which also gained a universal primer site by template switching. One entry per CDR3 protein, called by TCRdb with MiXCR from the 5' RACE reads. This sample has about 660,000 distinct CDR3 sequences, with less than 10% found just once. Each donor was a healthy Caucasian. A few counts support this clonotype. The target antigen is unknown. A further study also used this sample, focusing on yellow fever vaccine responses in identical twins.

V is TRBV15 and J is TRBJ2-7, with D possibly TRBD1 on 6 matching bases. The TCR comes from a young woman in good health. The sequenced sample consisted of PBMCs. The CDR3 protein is CATSRNPGTHPYEQYF. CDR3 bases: TGTGCCACCAGCAGAAACCCCGGGACACACCCCTACGAGCAGTACTTC.